This TCR beta chain was recorded in a study of cytomegalovirus exposure and HLA in healthy donors. Study details: A subsequent analysis stated that the 100 to 150 validation repertoires were run on the same platform as the roughly 670 first-cohort repertoires.

The ends were cut back, 7 bases at V and 0 bases at J, with 13 bases in the middle. CDR3 length: 14 amino acids. Germline loops: CDR1 SGHAT, CDR2 FQDESV (reference sequence). Comment on this clone: What it binds is not known.

TCRdb's copy holds only in-frame clones and misses some; the assay was immunoSEQ multiplex PCR. This sample yields about 200,000 clones, of which 75% to 85% are seen a single time; around an eighth belongs to the top ten. Study outcomes and limitations: Cytomegalovirus association was assigned to 150 to 200 TCR beta chains. Specificity of three CMV-associated chains for CMV antigens was verified in vitro.

V usage is TRBV11-1 and J usage is TRBJ2-7, with D perhaps TRBD2 (6 bases). This TCR was sampled from a woman aged 30 to 39 in good health and CMV-seropositive. Sample: PBMCs. This CDR3 is CASTGTDVSYEQYF. The CDR3 nucleotides read TGTGCCAGCACAGGGACTGATGTCTCCTACGAGCAGTACTTC. Full variable domain (rest looked up from reference TRBV11-1 and TRBJ2-7): EAEVAQSPRYKITEKSQAVAFWCDPISGHATLYWYRQILGQGPELLVQFQDESVVDDSQLPKDRFSAERLKGVDSTLKIQPAELGDSAMYLCASTGTDVSYEQYFGPGTRLTVT.